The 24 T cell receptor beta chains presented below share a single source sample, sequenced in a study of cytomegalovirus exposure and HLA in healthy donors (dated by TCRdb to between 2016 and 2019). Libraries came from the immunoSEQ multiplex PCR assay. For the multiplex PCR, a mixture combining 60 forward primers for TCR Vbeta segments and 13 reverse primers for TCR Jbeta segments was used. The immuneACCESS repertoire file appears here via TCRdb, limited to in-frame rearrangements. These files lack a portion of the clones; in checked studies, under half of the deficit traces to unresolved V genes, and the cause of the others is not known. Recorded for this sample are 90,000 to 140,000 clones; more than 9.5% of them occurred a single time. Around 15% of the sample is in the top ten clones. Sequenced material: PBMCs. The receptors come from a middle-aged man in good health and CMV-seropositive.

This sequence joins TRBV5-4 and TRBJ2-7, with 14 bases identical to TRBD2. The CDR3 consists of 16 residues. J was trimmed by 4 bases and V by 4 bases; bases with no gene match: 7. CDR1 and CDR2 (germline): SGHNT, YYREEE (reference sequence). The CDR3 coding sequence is TGTGCCAGCAGCCTAGGGACTAGCGGGAGAGGTTACGAGCAGTACTTC. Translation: CASSLGTSGRGYEQYF.

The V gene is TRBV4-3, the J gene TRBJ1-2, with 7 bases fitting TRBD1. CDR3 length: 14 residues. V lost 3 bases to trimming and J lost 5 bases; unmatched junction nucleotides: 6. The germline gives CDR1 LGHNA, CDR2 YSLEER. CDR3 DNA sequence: TGCGCCAGCAGCCAGGACAGGCTGGGGTATGGCTACACCTTC. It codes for CASSQDRLGYGYTF.

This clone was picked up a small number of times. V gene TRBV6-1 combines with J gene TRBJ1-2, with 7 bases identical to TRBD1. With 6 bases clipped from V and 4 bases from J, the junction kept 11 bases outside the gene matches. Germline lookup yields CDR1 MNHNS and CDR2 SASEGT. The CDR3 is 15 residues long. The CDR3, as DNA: TGTGCCAGCAGCCCAGAACCCGACAGGGTCTATGGCTACACCTTC. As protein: CASSPEPDRVYGYTF.

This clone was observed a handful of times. Here the CDR3 DNA reads TGTGCCAGCAGATGGACAGGATTGCAGCCCCAGCATTTT. Residues: CASRWTGLQPQHF. The chain couples TRBV2 to TRBJ1-5; 7 nucleotides align to TRBD1. The V gene end was trimmed by 6 bases and the J gene end by 7 bases; junction bases not matched to a gene: 6. Germline V gene data show CDR1 as SNHLY and CDR2 as FYNNEI. The CDR3 is 13 residues long.

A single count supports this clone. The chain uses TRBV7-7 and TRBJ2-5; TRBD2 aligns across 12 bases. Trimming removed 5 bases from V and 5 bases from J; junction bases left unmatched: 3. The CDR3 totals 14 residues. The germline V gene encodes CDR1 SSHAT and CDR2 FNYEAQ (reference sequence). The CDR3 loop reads CASSAGLAGETQYF. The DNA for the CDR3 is TGTGCCAGCAGCGCCGGACTAGCGGGGGAGACCCAGTACTTC. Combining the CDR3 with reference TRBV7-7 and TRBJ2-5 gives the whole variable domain GAGVSQSPRYKVTKRGQDVTLRCDPISSHATLYWYQQALGQGPEFLTYFNYEAQPDKSGLPSDRFSAERPEGSISTLTIQRTEQRDSAMYRCASSAGLAGETQYFGPGTRLLVL.

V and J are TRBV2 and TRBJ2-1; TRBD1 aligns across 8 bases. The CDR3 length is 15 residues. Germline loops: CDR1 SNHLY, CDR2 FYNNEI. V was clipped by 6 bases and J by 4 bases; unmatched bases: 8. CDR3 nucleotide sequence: TGTGCCAGCAGCGCCCCGGGACAGGATTACAATGAGCAGTTCTTC. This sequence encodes CASSAPGQDYNEQFF.

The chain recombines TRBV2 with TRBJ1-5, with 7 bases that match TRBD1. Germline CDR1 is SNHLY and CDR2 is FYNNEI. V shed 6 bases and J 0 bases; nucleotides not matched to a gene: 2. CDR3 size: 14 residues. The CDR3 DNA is TGTGCCAGCAGCTGGGACAGTAGCAATCAGCCCCAGCATTTT. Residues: CASSWDSSNQPQHF.

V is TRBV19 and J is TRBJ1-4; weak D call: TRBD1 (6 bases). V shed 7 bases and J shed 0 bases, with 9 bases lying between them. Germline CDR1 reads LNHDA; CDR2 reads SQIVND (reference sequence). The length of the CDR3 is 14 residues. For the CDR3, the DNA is TGTGCCAGTAAGGGGGTAGCAACTAATGAAAAACTGTTTTTT. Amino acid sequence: CASKGVATNEKLFF. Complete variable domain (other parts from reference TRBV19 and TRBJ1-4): DGGITQSPKYLFRKEGQNVTLSCEQNLNHDAMYWYRQDPGQGLRLIYYSQIVNDFQKGDIAEGYSVSREKKESFPLTVTSAQKNPTAFYLCASKGVATNEKLFFGSGTQLSVL.

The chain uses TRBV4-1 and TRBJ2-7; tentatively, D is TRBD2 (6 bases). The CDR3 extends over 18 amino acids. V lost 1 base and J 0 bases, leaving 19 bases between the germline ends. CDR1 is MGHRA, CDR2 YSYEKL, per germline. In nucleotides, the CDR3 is TGCGCCAGCAGCCAAGCCCGGGGGATCACGGCACGCTCCTACGAGCAGTACTTC. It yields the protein CASSQARGITARSYEQYF.

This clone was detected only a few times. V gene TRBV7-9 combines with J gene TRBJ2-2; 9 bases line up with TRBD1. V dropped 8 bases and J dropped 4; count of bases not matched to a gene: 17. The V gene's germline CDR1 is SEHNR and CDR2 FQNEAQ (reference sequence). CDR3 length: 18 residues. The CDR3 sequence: CASSEGQGRKGGTGELFF. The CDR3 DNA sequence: TGTGCCAGCTCAGAGGGACAGGGACGTAAAGGGGGCACCGGGGAGCTGTTTTTT.

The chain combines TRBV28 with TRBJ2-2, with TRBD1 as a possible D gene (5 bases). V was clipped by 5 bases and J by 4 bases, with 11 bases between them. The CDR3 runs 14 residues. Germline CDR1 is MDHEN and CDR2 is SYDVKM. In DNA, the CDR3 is TGTGCCAGCAGTATCGGACAAACCACCGGGGAGCTGTTTTTT. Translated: CASSIGQTTGELFF.

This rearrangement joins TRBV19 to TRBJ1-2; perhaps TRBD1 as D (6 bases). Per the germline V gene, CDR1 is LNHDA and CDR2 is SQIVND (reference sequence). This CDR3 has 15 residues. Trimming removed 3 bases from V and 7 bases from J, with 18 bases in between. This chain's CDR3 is CASSIRFRGHAGYTF. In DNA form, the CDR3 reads TGTGCCAGTAGTATCAGGTTCAGGGGCCACGCTGGCTACACCTTC.

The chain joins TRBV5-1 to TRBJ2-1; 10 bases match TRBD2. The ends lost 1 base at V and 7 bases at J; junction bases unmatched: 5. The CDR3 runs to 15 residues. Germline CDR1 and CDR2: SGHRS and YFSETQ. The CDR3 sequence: CASSLRLAGANEQFF. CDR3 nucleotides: TGCGCCAGCAGCTTGCGGCTAGCGGGAGCGAATGAGCAGTTCTTC.

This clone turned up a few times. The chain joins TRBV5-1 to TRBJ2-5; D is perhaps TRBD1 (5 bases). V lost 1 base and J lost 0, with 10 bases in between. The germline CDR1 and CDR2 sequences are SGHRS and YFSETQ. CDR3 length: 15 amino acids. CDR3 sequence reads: CASSLKGQYQETQYF. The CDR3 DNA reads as TGCGCCAGCAGCTTGAAGGGGCAGTACCAAGAGACCCAGTACTTC.

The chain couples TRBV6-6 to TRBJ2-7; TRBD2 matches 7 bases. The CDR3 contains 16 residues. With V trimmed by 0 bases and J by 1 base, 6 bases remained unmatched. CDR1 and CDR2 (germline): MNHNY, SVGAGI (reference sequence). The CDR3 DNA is TGTGCCAGCAGTTACTCGCCTACTAGCGATTCCTACGAGCAGTACTTC. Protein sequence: CASSYSPTSDSYEQYF.

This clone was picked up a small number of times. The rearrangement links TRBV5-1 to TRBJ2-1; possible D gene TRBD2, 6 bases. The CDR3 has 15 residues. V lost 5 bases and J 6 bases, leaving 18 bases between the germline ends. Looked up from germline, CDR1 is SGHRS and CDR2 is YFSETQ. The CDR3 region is CASSRGTGNFNEQFF. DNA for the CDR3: TGCGCCAGCAGTCGAGGGACTGGAAACTTCAATGAGCAGTTCTTC.

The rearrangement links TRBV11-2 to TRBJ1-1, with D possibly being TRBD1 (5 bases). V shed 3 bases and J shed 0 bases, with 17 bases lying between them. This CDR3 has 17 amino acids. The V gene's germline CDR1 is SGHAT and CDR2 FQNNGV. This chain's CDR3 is CASSFSVGAGMNTEAFF. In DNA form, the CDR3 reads TGTGCCAGCAGCTTCTCTGTCGGAGCAGGGATGAACACTGAAGCTTTCTTT.

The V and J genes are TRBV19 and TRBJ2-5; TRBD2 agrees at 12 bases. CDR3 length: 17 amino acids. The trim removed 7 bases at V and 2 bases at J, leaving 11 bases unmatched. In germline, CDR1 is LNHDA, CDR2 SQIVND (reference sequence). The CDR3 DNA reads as TGTGCCAGTAAACAGACTAGCGGGAGCAGGGGGCAAGAGACCCAGTACTTC. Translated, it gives CASKQTSGSRGQETQYF.

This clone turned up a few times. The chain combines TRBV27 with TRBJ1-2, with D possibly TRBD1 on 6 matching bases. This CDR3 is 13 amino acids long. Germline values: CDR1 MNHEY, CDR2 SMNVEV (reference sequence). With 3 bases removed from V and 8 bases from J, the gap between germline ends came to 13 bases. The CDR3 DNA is TGTGCCAGCAGTTTCCGGGGGGCGGAAGGCTACACCTTC. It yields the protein CASSFRGAEGYTF.

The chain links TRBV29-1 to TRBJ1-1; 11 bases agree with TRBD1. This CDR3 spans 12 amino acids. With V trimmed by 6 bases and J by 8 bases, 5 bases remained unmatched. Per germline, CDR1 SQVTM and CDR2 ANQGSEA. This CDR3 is CSVDRGLSEAFF. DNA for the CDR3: TGCAGCGTGGACAGGGGGCTATCCGAAGCTTTCTTT.

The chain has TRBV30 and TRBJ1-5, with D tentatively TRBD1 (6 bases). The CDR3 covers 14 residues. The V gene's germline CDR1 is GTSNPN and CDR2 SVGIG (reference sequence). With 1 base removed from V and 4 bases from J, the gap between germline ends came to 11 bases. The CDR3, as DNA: TGTGCCTGGAGTGCTAATACAGGGAATCAGCCCCAGCATTTT. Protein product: CAWSANTGNQPQHF.

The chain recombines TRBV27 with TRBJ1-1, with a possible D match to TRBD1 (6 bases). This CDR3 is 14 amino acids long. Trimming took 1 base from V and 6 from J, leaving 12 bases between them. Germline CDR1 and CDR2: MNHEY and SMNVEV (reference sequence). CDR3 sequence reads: CASSLYGGASEAFF. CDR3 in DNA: TGTGCCAGCAGTTTATACGGGGGGGCCTCTGAAGCTTTCTTT.

The DNA of the CDR3 is TGTGCCAGCAGTTACCGACAGGGGGCGGGCGAGCAGTACTTC. Translated: CASSYRQGAGEQYF. This chain links TRBV6-5 with TRBJ2-5; 10 positions agree with TRBD1. The J call may not be correct, given that the DNA end is closer to TRBJ2-7. CDR3 length equals 14 residues. Germline V gene lookup returns CDR1 MNHEY and CDR2 SVGAGI.

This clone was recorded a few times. DNA for the CDR3: TGTGCCAGCAGCAACTGGCCGGGTGAGCCCCAGCATTTT. Its translation is CASSNWPGEPQHF. The V and J genes are TRBV6-4 and TRBJ1-5; D is uncertain. V lost 6 bases, J lost 8 bases, and 14 bases lay in between. This CDR3 is built from 13 residues. The V gene's germline CDR1 is MRHNA and CDR2 SNTAGT.